What follows are 20 T cell receptor beta chains derived from one specimen sequenced in a study of T-cell reconstitution after alpha-beta-depleted transplantation in children. Preparing the TCRbeta library involved the use of unique molecular identifiers. TCRdb redid the calling of the PCR reads with MiXCR, one entry per CDR3 protein. The sample has a few hundred thousand distinct CDR3 sequences; about 8.8% are singletons. The sample was PBMCs from the stem cell graft donor, taken from the stem cell graft. The receptors come from a human donor who donated a stem cell graft to a child with SCID.

Turning to this clonotype: This may arise from a read error, as a much more abundant clone is one base away. The CDR3 DNA reads as TGTGCCACCGCAGCGGCCCTGAAGCAGTTCTTC. Its protein product is CATAAALKQFF. This rearrangement joins TRBV2 to TRBJ2-1; a possible D gene is TRBD2 (5 bases). CDR3 size: 11 residues. Per germline, CDR1 SNHLY and CDR2 FYNNEI. V was clipped by 10 bases and J by 11 bases, with 15 bases between them.

This clonotype was seen many times. The V call is TRBV7-9, the J call TRBJ2-5, with D tentatively TRBD1 (7 bases). CDR1 SEHNR and CDR2 FQNEAQ come from the germline V gene (reference sequence). The CDR3 runs to 14 residues. Trimming shortened V by 5 bases and J by 6 bases, and 16 bases separated the two germline ends. The DNA of the CDR3 is TGTGCCAGCAGCGGGACAGTTGCGGGGAAGACCCAGTACTTC. Translated: CASSGTVAGKTQYF.

Many counts were recorded for this clonotype. V is TRBV5-1 and J is TRBJ1-2; perhaps TRBD1 as D (6 bases). The CDR3 loop spans 14 amino acids. The V end was cut by 0 bases, the J end by 8 bases, with 14 bases between. Looked up from germline, CDR1 is SGHRS and CDR2 is YFSETQ. Here the CDR3 DNA reads TGCGCCAGCAGCTTGGCTACAGGGCCAGGGGGCTACACCTTC. Protein product: CASSLATGPGGYTF. The variable domain in full, completed from reference TRBV5-1 and TRBJ1-2, reads KAGVTQTPRYLIKTRGQQVTLSCSPISGHRSVSWYQQTPGQGLQFLFEYFSETQRNKGNFPGRFSGRQFSNSRSEMNVSTLELGDSALYLCASSLATGPGGYTFGSGTRLTVV.

This clonotype appeared many times. The chain joins TRBV6-6 to TRBJ1-1; D is unresolved. Trimming took off 6 bases at V and 2 bases at J, with 7 bases between the two ends. The CDR3 spans 12 residues. CDR1 and CDR2 (germline): MNHNY, SVGAGI (reference sequence). The CDR3 nucleotides read TGTGCCAGCAGGGTCCTAAACACTGAAGCTTTCTTT. Translation: CASRVLNTEAFF.

This clonotype was seen repeatedly, ten times or more. The chain recombines TRBV5-1 with TRBJ2-1; TRBD2 aligns across 9 bases. From germline, CDR1 is SGHRS and CDR2 YFSETQ. The CDR3 length is 14 residues. The trim removed 0 bases at V and 14 bases at J, leaving 9 bases unmatched. The CDR3 reads CASSLGGGASVKFF. The CDR3 DNA follows: TGCGCCAGCAGCTTGGGCGGGGGGGCATCTGTAAAGTTCTTC. Together with reference TRBV5-1 and TRBJ2-1, the CDR3 gives the full variable domain: KAGVTQTPRYLIKTRGQQVTLSCSPISGHRSVSWYQQTPGQGLQFLFEYFSETQRNKGNFPGRFSGRQFSNSRSEMNVSTLELGDSALYLCASSLGGGASVKFFGPGTRLTVL.

This clonotype was found many times. The gene calls are TRBV7-2 and TRBJ1-4; 10 bases line up with TRBD1. Losses at the gene ends were 3 bases for V and 7 bases for J; bases not matched to a gene: 2. The CDR3 covers 14 residues. The V gene's germline CDR1 is SGHTA and CDR2 FQGNSA. The DNA of the CDR3 is TGTGCCAGCAGCTTCGGGACAGGGGTTGAAAAACTGTTTTTT. It codes for CASSFGTGVEKLFF. The full variable domain, in which reference TRBV7-2 and TRBJ1-4 provide the parts outside the CDR3, is GAGVSQSPSNKVTEKGKDVELRCDPISGHTALYWYRQSLGQGLEFLIYFQGNSAPDKSGLPSDRFSAERTGGSVSTLTIQRTQQEDSAVYLCASSFGTGVEKLFFGSGTQLSVL.

The table lists this clonotype with many counts. The chain uses TRBV5-1 and TRBJ2-1; perhaps TRBD2 as D (6 bases). The CDR3 has 15 amino acids. Trimming removed 0 bases at V and 3 bases at J, with 10 bases between. Germline V CDR1 and CDR2: SGHRS, YFSETQ. The CDR3 is CASSLAAGSYNEQFF. The CDR3 DNA reads TGCGCCAGCAGCTTGGCCGCGGGGAGCTACAATGAGCAGTTCTTC.

This clonotype was observed many times. This chain joins TRBV5-1 and TRBJ1-5, with TRBD1 as a possible D gene (5 bases). Germline V lookup: CDR1 SGHRS, CDR2 YFSETQ. V gave up 0 bases and J gave up 2 bases, with 9 bases separating them. This CDR3 contains 15 residues. The chain's CDR3 is CASSLEGYGNQPQHF. The DNA of the CDR3 is TGCGCCAGCAGCTTGGAGGGGTACGGCAATCAGCCCCAGCATTTT.

This clonotype was observed at least ten times. The chain carries TRBV12-3 or TRBV12-4 and TRBJ2-7; 10 positions match TRBD1. The V gene end was trimmed by 4 bases and the J gene end by 6 bases; junction bases not matched to a gene: 3. The CDR3 has 13 amino acids. CDR3 sequence: CASSWDRGTEQYF. For the CDR3, the DNA is TGTGCCAGCAGTTGGGACAGGGGAACCGAGCAGTACTTC.

This clonotype has ten or more counts. The chain is built from TRBV15 and TRBJ1-4; no clear D gene. The CDR3 is 15 amino acids. The V and J ends lost 5 bases and 2 bases respectively, with 12 bases between them. The germline gives CDR1 LNHNV, CDR2 YYDKDF (reference sequence). In DNA, the CDR3 is TGTGCCACCAGCCCGGAGGTGGCGACTAATGAAAAACTGTTTTTT. Protein sequence: CATSPEVATNEKLFF.

There are many counts of this clonotype. The chain employs TRBV20-1 and TRBJ2-5; the D gene could be TRBD1 or TRBD2 (5 bases each). Per the germline V gene, CDR1 is DFQATT and CDR2 is SNEGSKA (reference sequence). The ends were cut back, 6 bases at V and 5 bases at J, with 10 bases in the middle. This CDR3 contains 11 residues. Here the CDR3 DNA reads TGCAGTGCCCCCGAGGGGGAGACCCAGTACTTC. This encodes CSAPEGETQYF.

This clonotype was found many times. J is TRBJ1-2 and V is TRBV29-1, with D hard to call. The CDR3 has 13 amino acids. Trimming took off 2 bases at V and 2 bases at J, with 9 bases between the two ends. Germline V gene data show CDR1 as SQVTM and CDR2 as ANQGSEA. The CDR3 coding sequence is TGCAGCGTTGAAATCGCAGGAAACTATGGCTACACCTTC. Its translation is CSVEIAGNYGYTF.

This clonotype has at least ten counts. This chain joins TRBV5-1 and TRBJ1-4; maybe TRBD1 (6 bases). The CDR3 runs 13 residues. The germline CDR1 and CDR2 sequences are SGHRS and YFSETQ. Deletions cut 4 bases from V and 3 bases from J, with 7 bases between. The CDR3, as DNA: TGCGCCAGCAGCGAGGGGGCTAATGAAAAACTGTTTTTT. This sequence encodes CASSEGANEKLFF.

The sample holds many counts of this clonotype. V is TRBV5-1 and J is TRBJ2-1; D call uncertain. The ends were cut back, 0 bases at V and 7 bases at J, with 11 bases in the middle. Germline V lookup: CDR1 SGHRS, CDR2 YFSETQ. The CDR3 length is 14 residues. The CDR3 sequence: CASSLASGLNEQFF. The CDR3 DNA reads as TGCGCCAGCAGCTTGGCCTCGGGCCTTAATGAGCAGTTCTTC.

This clonotype was observed at least ten times. The chain carries TRBV16 and TRBJ2-3; D perhaps matches TRBD2 (6 bases). Per germline, CDR1 KGHSY and CDR2 FQNENV. There are 13 residues in the CDR3. V gave up 4 bases and J gave up 8 bases, with 13 bases separating them. The CDR3 protein is CASSPPGGSTQYF. Here the CDR3 DNA reads TGTGCCAGCAGCCCACCTGGGGGGAGTACGCAGTATTTT. Supplemented by reference TRBV16 and TRBJ2-3, the full variable domain reads GEEVAQTPKHLVRGEGQKAKLYCAPIKGHSYVFWYQQVLKNEFKFLISFQNENVFDETGMPKERFSAKCLPNSPCSLEIQATKLEDSAVYFCASSPPGGSTQYFGPGTRLTVL.

This clonotype was found many times. V gene TRBV20-1 combines with J gene TRBJ2-5; D gene ambiguous. There are 13 residues in the CDR3. Germline V lookup: CDR1 DFQATT, CDR2 SNEGSKA (reference sequence). Trimming stripped 6 bases from V and 5 bases from J, with 16 bases between. The CDR3 protein is CSAVLNLRETQYF. Here the CDR3 DNA reads TGCAGTGCCGTACTAAACCTTAGGGAGACCCAGTACTTC.

The sample holds many counts of this clonotype. This chain uses TRBV7-9 with TRBJ2-6; the D gene is possibly TRBD2 (6 bases). The CDR3 length is 17 residues. Trimming pared 0 bases from V and 1 base from J, leaving 10 bases between. Germline V CDR1 and CDR2: SEHNR, FQNEAQ (reference sequence). As DNA, the CDR3 is TGTGCCAGCAGCTTAGCCAATGCGGGGTCTGGGGCCAACGTCCTGACTTTC. This codes for CASSLANAGSGANVLTF.

This clonotype occurred many times. The chain combines TRBV9 with TRBJ2-1; maybe TRBD2 (5 bases). The CDR3 extends over 16 amino acids. The V gene's germline CDR1 is SGDLS and CDR2 YYNGEE. V was pared by 0 bases and J by 9 bases, with 19 bases between. The CDR3 DNA sequence: TGTGCCAGCAGCGTAGTTGGGAGATCTCCTTCGGGTGAGCAGTTCTTC. Amino acids: CASSVVGRSPSGEQFF. Drawing the rest from reference TRBV9 and TRBJ2-1, the complete variable domain is DSGVTQTPKHLITATGQRVTLRCSPRSGDLSVYWYQQSLDQGLQFLIQYYNGEERAKGNILERFSAQQFPDLHSELNLSSLELGDSALYFCASSVVGRSPSGEQFFGPGTRLTVL.

This clonotype was counted at least ten times. The chain has TRBV5-6 and TRBJ2-3; possible D gene TRBD1, 6 bases. The V gene lost 5 bases and the J gene lost 8 bases, with 12 bases spanning the gap. CDR1 SGHDT and CDR2 YYEEEE come from the germline V gene. This CDR3 spans 12 amino acids. The DNA for the CDR3 is TGTGCCAGCAGGTTCAGGGGCGGTACGCAGTATTTT. Translating it yields CASRFRGGTQYF.

This clonotype has at least ten counts. The chain couples TRBV4-3 to TRBJ2-3; D not certain. V was shortened by 0 bases and J by 0 bases, with 10 bases between the two germline ends. CDR1 is LGHNA, CDR2 YSLEER, per germline. This CDR3 contains 16 residues. CDR3 sequence (DNA): TGCGCCAGCAGCCAAGATCAAAGGGTCAGCACAGATACGCAGTATTTT. This codes for CASSQDQRVSTDTQYF.